This is a list of T cell receptor beta chains from one sample in a study of metastatic and nonmetastatic thyroid tumors. TCRdb re-called clones from the PCR reads using MiXCR. The table lists 8,000 to 9,000 clones, approximately 30% of them singletons, with roughly 13% in the top ten. The sample was adjacent normal tissue. All receptors derive from a female donor with papillary thyroid cancer or a benign thyroid nodule (not recorded which). Some clones in this sample may be carry-over from other donors' samples. Both conserved end residues are part of each CDR3. D genes are given only for firm matches. Some rows mark clone size as missing; the rest say once, few, many or name a class of expanded clone.

D	size	J	V	CDR3	DNA
.	.	TRBJ1-2	TRBV28	CASGTNYGYTF	TGTGCCAGCGGCACTAACTATGGCTACACCTTC
TRBD1	medium-sized	TRBJ1-2	TRBV20-1	CSASVFGQETFGYGYTF	TGCAGTGCTAGCGTTTTCGGACAGGAGACATTTGGCTATGGCTACACCTTC
.	few	TRBJ2-7	TRBV27	CAIAKGNEQYF	TGTGCCATCGCCAAGGGAAACGAGCAGTACTTC
TRBD2	medium-sized	TRBJ2-7	TRBV12-3/TRBV12-4	CASSLGSGSQYF	TGTGCCAGCAGTTTAGGTAGCGGGAGCCAGTACTTC
TRBD2	many	TRBJ2-2	TRBV7-3	CASSLASGLNTGELFF	TGTGCCAGCAGCCTAGCTAGCGGTTTGAACACCGGGGAGCTGTTTTTT
.	medium-sized	TRBJ1-4	TRBV6-2/TRBV6-3	CASSYFATNEKLFF	TGTGCCAGCAGTTATTTTGCAACTAATGAAAAACTGTTTTTT
TRBD2	.	TRBJ2-3	TRBV28	CASSLEGLASTDTQYF	TGTGCCAGCAGTTTAGAGGGACTAGCGAGTACAGATACGCAGTATTTT
.	few	TRBJ1-2	TRBV6-1	CASSPGNTGNYGYTF	TGTGCCAGCAGCCCCGGAAACACAGGGAACTATGGCTACACCTTC
TRBD1	medium-sized	TRBJ2-1	TRBV19	CASMDRYNEQFF	TGTGCCAGTATGGACAGGTACAATGAGCAGTTCTTC
.	many	TRBJ2-5	TRBV18	CASSPLTRLSQETQYF	TGTGCCAGCTCACCCCTAACTAGGTTATCACAAGAGACCCAGTACTTC
.	medium-sized	TRBJ2-2	TRBV20-1	CSARGNAGTPHTGELFF	TGCAGTGCTAGAGGGAACGCCGGGACTCCACACACCGGGGAGCTGTTTTTT
.	medium-sized	TRBJ2-7	TRBV5-5	CASSLDLSPLYEQYF	TGTGCCAGCAGCTTGGACTTGTCTCCTCTCTACGAGCAGTACTTC
.	.	TRBJ1-4	TRBV7-6	CASSVALGYEKLFF	TGTGCCAGCAGCGTCGCATTAGGGTATGAAAAACTGTTTTTT
.	many	TRBJ1-1	TRBV7-2	CASSLVAGTEAFF	TGTGCCAGCAGCTTAGTAGCCGGCACTGAAGCTTTCTTT
TRBD1	.	TRBJ1-1	TRBV5-1	CASSLVQGMNTEAFF	TGCGCCAGCAGCTTGGTACAGGGGATGAACACTGAAGCTTTCTTT
.	medium-sized	TRBJ2-1	TRBV10-1	CASSEFRLNEQFF	TGCGCCAGCAGTGAGTTCAGGTTAAATGAGCAGTTCTTC
.	medium-sized	TRBJ1-5	TRBV20-1	CSAPLMADFSWPQHF	TGCAGTGCCCCCCTTATGGCCGACTTTTCATGGCCCCAGCATTTT
TRBD1	medium-sized	TRBJ2-2	TRBV11-2	CASSTRQGTGELFF	TGTGCCAGCAGCACCCGACAGGGGACCGGGGAGCTGTTTTTT
.	medium-sized	TRBJ1-1	TRBV20-1	CSARVGGVNTEAFF	TGCAGTGCTAGAGTTGGGGGGGTAAACACTGAAGCTTTCTTT
TRBD1	medium-sized	TRBJ1-5	TRBV10-3	CAIGGQAGQPQHF	TGTGCCATCGGGGGACAGGCTGGGCAGCCCCAGCATTTT
.	once	TRBJ1-6	TRBV2	CASSESASSYNSPLHF	TGTGCCAGCAGTGAATCGGCCAGCTCCTATAATTCACCCCTCCACTTT
TRBD1	medium-sized	TRBJ1-2	TRBV10-3	CAIPEDGTGGSNYGYTF	TGTGCCATCCCGGAGGACGGGACAGGGGGCAGTAACTATGGCTACACCTTC
TRBD2	.	TRBJ2-7	TRBV20-1	CSATPGLAGYEQYF	TGCAGTGCTACCCCGGGACTAGCGGGCTACGAGCAGTACTTC
TRBD2	few	TRBJ2-7	TRBV2	CASSGTSGEQYF	TGTGCCAGCAGTGGGACTAGCGGCGAGCAGTACTTC
TRBD1	.	TRBJ2-7	TRBV6-2/TRBV6-3	CASSSSETGHFYEQYF	TGTGCCAGCAGTTCTTCCGAGACAGGGCATTTCTACGAGCAGTACTTC
.	few	TRBJ1-2	TRBV27	CASSVGDVVYGYTF	TGTGCCAGCAGTGTAGGTGACGTAGTGTATGGTTACACCTTC
TRBD2	.	TRBJ2-7	TRBV6-1	CASSPTFHGRVYEQYF	TGTGCCAGCAGCCCCACTTTTCACGGGAGGGTCTACGAGCAGTACTTC
.	many	TRBJ1-1	TRBV20-1	CSAGDTEAFF	TGCAGTGCTGGGGACACTGAAGCTTTCTTT
TRBD1	few	TRBJ1-1	TRBV27	CASSQFQGASNTEAFF	TGTGCCAGCAGCCAATTCCAGGGGGCGTCGAACACTGAAGCTTTCTTT
TRBD1	.	TRBJ2-1	TRBV20-1	CSASDRVPYNEQFF	TGCAGTGCCTCAGACAGGGTCCCCTACAATGAGCAGTTCTTC
TRBD1	medium-sized	TRBJ2-7	TRBV19	CASSSPAGQGSYEQYF	TGTGCCAGTAGTTCCCCAGCGGGACAGGGTAGCTACGAGCAGTACTTC
TRBD2	few	TRBJ2-7	TRBV7-3	CASSFGGVEQYF	TGTGCCAGCAGCTTCGGGGGGGTGGAGCAGTACTTC